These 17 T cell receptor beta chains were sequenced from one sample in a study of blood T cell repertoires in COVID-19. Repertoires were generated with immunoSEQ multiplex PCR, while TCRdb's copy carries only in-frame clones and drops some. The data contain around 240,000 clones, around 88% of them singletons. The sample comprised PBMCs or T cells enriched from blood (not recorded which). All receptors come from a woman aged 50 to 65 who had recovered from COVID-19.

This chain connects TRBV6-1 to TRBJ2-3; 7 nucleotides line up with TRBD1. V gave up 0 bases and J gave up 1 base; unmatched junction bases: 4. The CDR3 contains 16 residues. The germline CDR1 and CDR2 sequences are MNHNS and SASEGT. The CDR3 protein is CASSEAGGGGTDTQYF. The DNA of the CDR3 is TGTGCCAGCAGTGAAGCAGGGGGCGGTGGCACAGATACGCAGTATTTT.

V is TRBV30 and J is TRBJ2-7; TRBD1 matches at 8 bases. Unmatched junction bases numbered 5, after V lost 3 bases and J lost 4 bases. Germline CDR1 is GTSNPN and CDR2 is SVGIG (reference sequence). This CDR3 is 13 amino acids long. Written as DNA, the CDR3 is TGTGCCTGGAGGGACAGGGAGTATTACGAGCAGTACTTC. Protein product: CAWRDREYYEQYF.

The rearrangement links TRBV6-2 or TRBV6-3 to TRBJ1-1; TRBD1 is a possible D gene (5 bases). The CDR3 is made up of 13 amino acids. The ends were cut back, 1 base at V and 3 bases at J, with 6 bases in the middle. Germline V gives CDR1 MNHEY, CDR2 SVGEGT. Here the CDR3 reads CASSYFRDTEAFF. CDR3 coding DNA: TGTGCCAGCAGTTACTTCAGGGACACTGAAGCTTTCTTT.

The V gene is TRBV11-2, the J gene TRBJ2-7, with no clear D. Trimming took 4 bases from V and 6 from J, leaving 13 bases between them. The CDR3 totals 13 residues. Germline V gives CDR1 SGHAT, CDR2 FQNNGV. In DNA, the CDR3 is TGTGCCAGCAGCTCATTGACCCCGGGCGAGCAGTACTTC. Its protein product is CASSSLTPGEQYF. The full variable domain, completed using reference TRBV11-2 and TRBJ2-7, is EAGVAQSPRYKIIEKRQSVAFWCNPISGHATLYWYQQILGQGPKLLIQFQNNGVVDDSQLPKDRFSAERLKGVDSTLKIQPAKLEDSAVYLCASSSLTPGEQYFGPGTRLTVT.

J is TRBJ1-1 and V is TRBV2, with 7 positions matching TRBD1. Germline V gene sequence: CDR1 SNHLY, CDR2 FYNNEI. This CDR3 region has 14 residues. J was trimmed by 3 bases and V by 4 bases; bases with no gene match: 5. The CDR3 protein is CASSAGGRDTEAFF. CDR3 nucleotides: TGTGCCAGCAGTGCAGGGGGACGGGACACTGAAGCTTTCTTT.

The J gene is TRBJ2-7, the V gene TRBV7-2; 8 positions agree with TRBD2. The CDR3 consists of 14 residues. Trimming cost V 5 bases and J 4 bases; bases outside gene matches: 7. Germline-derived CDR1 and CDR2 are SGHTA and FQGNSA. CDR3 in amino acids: CASSQNPSGYEQYF. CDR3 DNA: TGTGCCAGCAGCCAAAACCCTAGCGGGTACGAGCAGTACTTC.

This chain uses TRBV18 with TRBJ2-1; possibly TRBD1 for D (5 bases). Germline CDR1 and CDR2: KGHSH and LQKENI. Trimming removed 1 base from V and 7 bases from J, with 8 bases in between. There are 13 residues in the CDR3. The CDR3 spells CASSPLDNNEQFF. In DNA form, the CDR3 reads TGTGCCAGCTCACCACTGGACAATAATGAGCAGTTCTTC. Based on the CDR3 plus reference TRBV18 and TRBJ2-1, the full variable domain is NAGVMQNPRHLVRRRGQEARLRCSPMKGHSHVYWYRQLPEEGLKFMVYLQKENIIDESGMPKERFSAEFPKEGPSILRIQQVVRGDSAAYFCASSPLDNNEQFFGPGTRLTVL.

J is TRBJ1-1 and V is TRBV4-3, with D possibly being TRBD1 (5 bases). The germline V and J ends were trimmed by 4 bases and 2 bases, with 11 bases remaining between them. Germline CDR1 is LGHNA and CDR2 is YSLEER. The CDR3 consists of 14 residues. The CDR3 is CASSRTGFNTEAFF. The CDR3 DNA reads TGCGCCAGCAGCCGCACAGGTTTTAACACTGAAGCTTTCTTT.

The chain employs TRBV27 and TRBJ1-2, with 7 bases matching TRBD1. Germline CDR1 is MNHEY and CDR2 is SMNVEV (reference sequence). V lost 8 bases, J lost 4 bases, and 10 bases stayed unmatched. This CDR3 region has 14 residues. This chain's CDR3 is CASRPWTGGYGYTF. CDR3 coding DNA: TGTGCCAGCCGCCCCTGGACAGGCGGCTATGGCTACACCTTC.

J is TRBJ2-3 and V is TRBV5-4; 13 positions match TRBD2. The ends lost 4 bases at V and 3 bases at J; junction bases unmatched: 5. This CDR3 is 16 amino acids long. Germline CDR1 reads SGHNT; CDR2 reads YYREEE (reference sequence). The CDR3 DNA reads TGTGCCAGCAGCCCGGGGACTAGCGGGGTGACAGATACGCAGTATTTT. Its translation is CASSPGTSGVTDTQYF.

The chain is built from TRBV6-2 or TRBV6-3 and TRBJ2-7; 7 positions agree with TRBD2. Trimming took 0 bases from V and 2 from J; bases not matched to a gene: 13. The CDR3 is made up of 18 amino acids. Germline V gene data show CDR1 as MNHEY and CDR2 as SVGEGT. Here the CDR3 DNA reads TGTGCCAGCAGTTACTCGGATACTTGGAGGGAGGGCCCCTACGAGCAGTACTTC. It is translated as CASSYSDTWREGPYEQYF.

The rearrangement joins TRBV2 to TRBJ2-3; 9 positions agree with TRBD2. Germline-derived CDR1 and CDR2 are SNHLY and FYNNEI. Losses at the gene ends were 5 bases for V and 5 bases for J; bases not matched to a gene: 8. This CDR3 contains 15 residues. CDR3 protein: CASSRSSGKIDTQYF. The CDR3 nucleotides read TGTGCCAGCAGTCGCTCTAGCGGGAAGATAGATACGCAGTATTTT.

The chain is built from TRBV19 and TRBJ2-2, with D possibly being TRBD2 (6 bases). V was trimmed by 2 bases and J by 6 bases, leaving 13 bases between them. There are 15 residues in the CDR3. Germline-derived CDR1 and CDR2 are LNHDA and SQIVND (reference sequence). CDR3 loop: CASSISGGTSGELFF. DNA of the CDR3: TGTGCCAGTAGTATATCCGGCGGGACCTCCGGGGAGCTGTTTTTT.

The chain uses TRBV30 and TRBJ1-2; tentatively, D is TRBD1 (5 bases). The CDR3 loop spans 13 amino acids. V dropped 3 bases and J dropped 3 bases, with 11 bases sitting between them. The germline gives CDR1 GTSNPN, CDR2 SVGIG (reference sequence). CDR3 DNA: TGTGCCTGGAGCGATTTAGGGGACTATGGCTACACCTTC. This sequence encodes CAWSDLGDYGYTF.

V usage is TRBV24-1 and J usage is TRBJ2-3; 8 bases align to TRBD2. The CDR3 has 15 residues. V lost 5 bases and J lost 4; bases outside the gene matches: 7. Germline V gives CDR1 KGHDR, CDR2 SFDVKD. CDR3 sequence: CATSAAGGRSDTQYF. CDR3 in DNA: TGTGCCACCAGTGCGGCGGGGGGAAGGTCAGATACGCAGTATTTT.

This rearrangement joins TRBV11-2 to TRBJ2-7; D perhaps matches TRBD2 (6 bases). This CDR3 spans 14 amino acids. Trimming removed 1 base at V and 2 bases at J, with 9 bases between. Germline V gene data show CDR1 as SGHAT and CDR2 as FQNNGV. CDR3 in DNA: TGTGCCAGCAGCTTAGCGCGGACTACCTACGAGCAGTACTTC. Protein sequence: CASSLARTTYEQYF.

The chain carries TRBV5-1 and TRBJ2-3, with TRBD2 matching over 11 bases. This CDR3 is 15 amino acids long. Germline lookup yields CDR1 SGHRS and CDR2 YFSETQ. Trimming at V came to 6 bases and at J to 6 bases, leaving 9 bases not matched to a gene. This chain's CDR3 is CASTLRGLAVDTQYF. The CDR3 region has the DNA TGCGCCAGCACTCTGCGGGGACTAGCGGTGGATACGCAGTATTTT. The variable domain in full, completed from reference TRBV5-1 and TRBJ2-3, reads KAGVTQTPRYLIKTRGQQVTLSCSPISGHRSVSWYQQTPGQGLQFLFEYFSETQRNKGNFPGRFSGRQFSNSRSEMNVSTLELGDSALYLCASTLRGLAVDTQYFGPGTRLTVL.